A single sample gave rise to the 27 T cell receptor beta chains below, sequenced in a study of CD8+CD57+ T cells in acquired aplastic anemia. Genomic DNA served as template for TCR beta VDJ and CDR3 profiling. TCRdb fed the reads into MiXCR, producing one record per CDR3 protein. The sample consists of some 120,000 distinct CDR3 sequences, 40% of them appearing once. For sequencing, patients were chosen who had shown expansion of CD8+CD57+ cells by flow cytometry. The sample comprised sorted CD4+, CD8+, or CD8+CD57+ T cells (not recorded which) from PBMCs. The receptors derive from a human donor with aplastic anemia.

This clonotype was recorded at least ten times. The chain joins TRBV19 to TRBJ1-1, with D uncertain. The CDR3 sequence is 13 residues long. CDR1 is LNHDA, CDR2 SQIVND, per germline (reference sequence). The V and J ends lost 1 base and 3 bases respectively, with 6 bases between them. The CDR3 sequence: CASSIVGDTEAFF. The CDR3 bases are TGTGCCAGTAGTATAGTTGGCGACACTGAAGCTTTCTTT.

This clonotype showed up many times. The chain links TRBV7-9 to TRBJ2-1; D gene unclear. Germline V gives CDR1 SEHNR, CDR2 FQNEAQ (reference sequence). Deletions cut 3 bases from V and 1 base from J, with 4 bases between. The CDR3 totals 13 residues. This CDR3 reads CASSFSSYNEQFF. The CDR3 DNA reads TGTGCCAGCAGCTTTAGTTCCTACAATGAGCAGTTCTTC.

Many counts were recorded for this clonotype. This chain joins TRBV20-1 and TRBJ2-1; D is uncertain. The length of the CDR3 is 12 residues. Germline-derived CDR1 and CDR2 are DFQATT and SNEGSKA (reference sequence). Between the trimmed V and J ends, which lost 6 bases and 8 bases, there was a span of 14 bases. This chain's CDR3 is CSAPPEVHEQFF. The CDR3 DNA sequence: TGCAGTGCCCCCCCTGAGGTTCATGAGCAGTTCTTC.

The rearrangement links TRBV6-1 to TRBJ2-7; possibly TRBD2 for D (7 bases). CDR3 length: 16 amino acids. V was pared by 4 bases and J by 0 bases, with 16 bases between. Germline assignment: CDR1 MNHNS and CDR2 SASEGT. Here the CDR3 DNA reads TGTGCCAGCAGTGGGTCGGGGGGCCTTAACTCCTACGAGCAGTACTTC. This encodes CASSGSGGLNSYEQYF.

Worth noting for this clonotype: One end of the junction varies from germline; a read error may be responsible. This chain connects TRBV14 to TRBJ2-5, with D tentatively TRBD2 (5 bases). The CDR3 sequence is 13 residues long. The germline CDR1 and CDR2 sequences are SGHDN and FVKESK. For the CDR3, the DNA is TGTGCCAGCAGCCCGGCGGGCCAAGAGACCCAGTGCTTC. Amino acids: CASSPAGQETQCF. Drawing the rest from reference TRBV14 and TRBJ2-5, the complete variable domain is EAGVTQFPSHSVIEKGQTVTLRCDPISGHDNLYWYRRVMGKEIKFLLHFVKESKQDESGMPNNRFLAERTGGTYSTLKVQPAELEDSGVYFCASSPAGQETQCFGPGTRLLVL.

There are many counts of this clonotype. The chain is built from TRBV7-2 and TRBJ1-6, with no clear D. CDR1 SGHTA and CDR2 FQGNSA come from the germline V gene. The length of the CDR3 is 17 residues. Trimming cost V 4 bases and J 4 bases, with 17 bases left between them. For the CDR3, the DNA is TGTGCCAGCAGCTCAAGTGCGGCTTCAACGTATAATTCACCCCTCCACTTT. Amino acid sequence: CASSSSAASTYNSPLHF.

This clonotype was seen a handful of times. This sequence joins TRBV19 and TRBJ1-1; 9 bases agree with TRBD1. CDR1 and CDR2 (germline): LNHDA, SQIVND (reference sequence). V gave up 5 bases and J gave up 2 bases; unmatched junction bases: 18. CDR3 length: 19 amino acids. The CDR3 nucleotides read TGTGCCAGTAGTCCAGTCCCCGGGACAGGGCGTATCGATAACACTGAAGCTTTCTTT. It encodes CASSPVPGTGRIDNTEAFF.

This clonotype was found a few times. The chain is built from TRBV7-9 and TRBJ1-6; D is ambiguous. The germline V gene encodes CDR1 SEHNR and CDR2 FQNEAQ (reference sequence). V dropped 0 bases and J dropped 9 bases, with 6 bases sitting between them. This CDR3 is 13 amino acids long. This CDR3 is CASSLAVVSPLHF. CDR3 DNA: TGTGCCAGCAGCTTAGCGGTGGTTTCACCCCTCCACTTT. The full variable domain, in which reference TRBV7-9 and TRBJ1-6 provide the parts outside the CDR3, is DTGVSQNPRHKITKRGQNVTFRCDPISEHNRLYWYRQTLGQGPEFLTYFQNEAQLEKSRLLSDRFSAERPKGSFSTLEIQRTEQGDSAMYLCASSLAVVSPLHFGNGTRLTVT.

The chain joins TRBV7-8 to TRBJ2-5, with TRBD1 matching 8 bases. Germline V CDR1 and CDR2: SGHVS, FQNEAQ. The CDR3 is 15 residues long. Unmatched junction bases numbered 5, after V lost 3 bases and J lost 2 bases. CDR3 DNA: TGTGCCAGCAGCTTGGGCAGGGGGCAACAAGAGACCCAGTACTTC. This sequence encodes CASSLGRGQQETQYF.

The chain couples TRBV7-2 to TRBJ2-7; 7 positions match TRBD1. Unmatched junction bases numbered 7, after V lost 5 bases and J lost 3 bases. The V gene's germline CDR1 is SGHTA and CDR2 FQGNSA. The CDR3 has 14 amino acids. Here the CDR3 reads CASSPRQGRYEQYF. DNA of the CDR3: TGTGCCAGCAGCCCTCGACAGGGTCGCTACGAGCAGTACTTC.

This clonotype was found many times. This sequence joins TRBV4-2 and TRBJ1-5; D is uncertain. The CDR3 extends over 14 amino acids. V lost 0 bases and J lost 2, with 5 bases in between. The V gene's germline CDR1 is LGHNA and CDR2 YNFKEQ. The CDR3 is CASSQDDGNQPQHF. The DNA for the CDR3 is TGTGCCAGCAGCCAAGATGACGGCAATCAGCCCCAGCATTTT.

This clonotype was observed a few times. The rearrangement links TRBV7-2 to TRBJ2-7; possible D gene TRBD2, 6 bases. The CDR3 contains 15 residues. V lost 5 bases and J 2 bases, leaving 16 bases between the germline ends. Germline-derived CDR1 and CDR2 are SGHTA and FQGNSA. The CDR3, as DNA: TGTGCCAGCAGCCTCATAGCGGAGGGAACCTACGAGCAGTACTTC. Translating it yields CASSLIAEGTYEQYF.

This clonotype was observed a few times. This chain joins TRBV5-1 and TRBJ2-2; either TRBD1 or TRBD2 may fit D (6 bases each). V was pared by 3 bases and J by 0 bases, with 24 bases between. Germline V lookup: CDR1 SGHRS, CDR2 YFSETQ. This CDR3 is 20 amino acids long. CDR3 nucleotide sequence: TGCGCCAGCAGCTACGATTCCCTGACAGGACTAATTGCGAACACCGGGGAGCTGTTTTTT. This codes for CASSYDSLTGLIANTGELFF.

This clonotype has a count of ten or more. This chain uses TRBV7-2 with TRBJ1-1; 9 nucleotides agree with TRBD1. CDR1 is SGHTA, CDR2 FQGNSA, per germline. The CDR3 has 16 amino acids. The junction had 9 bases not matched to a gene; V was cut back by 6 bases and J by 1 base. DNA of the CDR3: TGTGCCAGCAGTCTACAGGGGGCGATTGGGAACACTGAAGCTTTCTTT. This codes for CASSLQGAIGNTEAFF.

This clonotype was counted only a few times. Germline and junction disagree at one end, which may indicate a read error. The gene calls are TRBV11-3 and TRBJ2-2; TRBD1 matches 8 bases. Per germline, CDR1 SGHNT and CDR2 YENEEA. The CDR3 length is 15 residues. DNA of the CDR3: TGTGCCAGCAGCTTATCAGGGGGCGACACCGGGGGGCTGTTTTTT. This codes for CASSLSGGDTGGLFF. Variable domain in full (rest from reference TRBV11-3 and TRBJ2-2): EAGVVQSPRYKIIEKKQPVAFWCNPISGHNTLYWYLQNLGQGPELLIRYENEEAVDDSQLPKDRFSAERLKGVDSTLKIQPAELGDSAVYLCASSLSGGDTGGLFFGEGSRLTVL.

In regard to this clonotype: One junction end disagrees with the germline gene, perhaps due to a read error. The chain employs TRBV20-1 and TRBJ2-5; 9 bases line up with TRBD2. The CDR3 runs 15 residues. Germline V gene sequence: CDR1 DFQATT, CDR2 SNEGSKA (reference sequence). The CDR3 region is CNAVTGTSSIEAQYF. CDR3 DNA sequence: TGCAATGCTGTAACCGGGACTAGCTCGATAGAGGCCCAGTACTTC.

J is TRBJ1-2 and V is TRBV18; 7 nucleotides match TRBD1. Germline V lookup: CDR1 KGHSH, CDR2 LQKENI. V lost 2 bases, J lost 4 bases, and 13 bases stayed unmatched. This CDR3 has 17 residues. Written as DNA, the CDR3 is TGTGCCAGCTCACCAAGGGGAGGGGGCGCCAGTGGCTATGGCTACACCTTC. It is translated as CASSPRGGGASGYGYTF.

This clonotype appeared many times. The rearrangement joins TRBV2 to TRBJ1-1; unclear D gene. Germline assignment: CDR1 SNHLY and CDR2 FYNNEI. V lost 3 bases to trimming and J lost 1 base, with 6 bases between them. The CDR3 runs 13 residues. Written as DNA, the CDR3 is TGTGCCAGCAGTGAGGGAGGGAACACTGAAGCTTTCTTT. Translation: CASSEGGNTEAFF.

Comments on this clonotype: This may come from a read error, since a much larger clone is one base off. The chain recombines TRBV6-1 with TRBJ1-5; 9 bases align to TRBD1. Trimming removed 7 bases from V and 7 bases from J; junction bases left unmatched: 11. This CDR3 contains 15 residues. Germline V CDR1 and CDR2: MNHNS, SASEGT. CDR3 region: CASNRPRQGDQPQHF. In DNA form, the CDR3 reads TGTGCCAGCAACCGACCGCGACAGGGGGACCAGCCCCAGCATTTT.

This clonotype came up many times. The chain uses TRBV2 and TRBJ2-6, with D hard to call. This CDR3 has 15 residues. From germline, CDR1 is SNHLY and CDR2 FYNNEI. The V gene lost 4 bases and the J gene lost 1 base, with 8 bases spanning the gap. The CDR3 here is CASSGPRSGANVLTF. The CDR3 nucleotides read TGTGCCAGCAGTGGACCCCGTTCTGGGGCCAACGTCCTGACTTTC.

CDR3 DNA: TGTGCCAGCAGTTTACTCGGAGCCTACGAGCAGTACTTC. Residues: CASSLLGAYEQYF. The V call is TRBV28, the J call TRBJ2-7, with D unresolved. This CDR3 comprises 13 residues. CDR1 is MDHEN, CDR2 SYDVKM, per germline. Trimming shortened V by 2 bases and J by 2 bases, and 7 bases separated the two germline ends.

This clonotype appeared many times. V is TRBV20-1 and J is TRBJ2-1; 8 positions agree with TRBD2. Germline V gene lookup returns CDR1 DFQATT and CDR2 SNEGSKA (reference sequence). J gave up 6 bases and V 7 bases, and 5 bases lay outside the gene matches. The CDR3 extends over 12 amino acids. The CDR3 sequence is CSGSGGANEQFF. DNA of the CDR3: TGCAGTGGGTCCGGGGGGGCCAATGAGCAGTTCTTC.

Many counts were recorded for this clonotype. The chain employs TRBV7-3 and TRBJ2-3, with 8 bases matching TRBD1. The J segment lost 4 bases and the V segment lost 5 bases, leaving 11 bases of the junction unmatched. There are 16 residues in the CDR3. The germline V gene has CDR1 SGHTA and CDR2 FQGTGA. DNA for the CDR3: TGTGCCAGCAGCCCATCCCCCCAGGGGGCTCCAGATACGCAGTATTTT. It yields the protein CASSPSPQGAPDTQYF.

Concerning this clonotype: This could be a read error, since a much larger clone is one nucleotide away. This chain connects TRBV20-1 to TRBJ2-1; the match to TRBD2 covers 9 bases. The V gene's germline CDR1 is DFQATT and CDR2 SNEGSKA (reference sequence). CDR3 size: 15 residues. After removal of 5 bases from V and 9 bases from J, the junction contained 14 bases not matched to a gene. The CDR3 reads CSAARGGSALREQFF. In nucleotides, the CDR3 is TGCAGTGCTGCGCGGGGGGGCAGTGCTCTTCGTGAGCAGTTCTTC.

In its sample, this clonotype was seen many times. The chain recombines TRBV7-9 with TRBJ1-2; the D gene is possibly TRBD1 (6 bases). CDR1 is SEHNR, CDR2 FQNEAQ, per germline (reference sequence). V shed 8 bases and J shed 3 bases, with 19 bases lying between them. The CDR3 sequence is 15 residues long. The CDR3 DNA sequence: TGTGCCAGCCACCAAGCGGGGGCCTCTTACTATGGCTACACCTTC. Protein: CASHQAGASYYGYTF.

This clonotype was detected ten times or more. The V and J genes are TRBV20-1 and TRBJ2-7, with D perhaps matching TRBD2 (6 bases). There are 13 residues in the CDR3. The germline V gene encodes CDR1 DFQATT and CDR2 SNEGSKA (reference sequence). The V end was cut by 8 bases, the J end by 2 bases, with 16 bases between. Here the CDR3 DNA reads TGCAGTCACCTTTTAGCGGTTACCTACGAGCAGTACTTC. This codes for CSHLLAVTYEQYF.

This clonotype was seen at least ten times. V gene TRBV29-1 combines with J gene TRBJ2-3; tentatively, D is TRBD1 (6 bases). Between the trimmed V and J ends, which lost 4 bases and 4 bases, there was a span of 18 bases. From germline, CDR1 is SQVTM and CDR2 ANQGSEA. The CDR3 has 15 residues. The CDR3 DNA sequence: TGCAGCGTTGCCCCCACCGGACAGCTCGCAGATACGCAGTATTTT. It yields the protein CSVAPTGQLADTQYF.